These T cell receptor beta chains were read from a single sample in a study of CD8 T cells in Susac syndrome. TCRdb ran MiXCR on the immunoSEQ multiplex PCR reads and lists one entry per CDR3 protein. The profile shows 100,000 to 150,000 distinct CDR3 sequences, just over 95% of them singletons. Sequencing was carried out using CD4+ T cells from PBMCs. Receptors were obtained from a human donor with Susac syndrome. Each CDR3 is given without its conserved first and last residue.

TRBJ2-2 TRBV15 ATSVGTGELF
TRBJ1-5 TRBV9 ASSVDSSNQPQH
TRBJ2-1 TRBV3-1 ASSQESSGEQF
TRBJ2-1 TRBV7-2 ASSFELATKNEQF
TRBJ1-2 TRBV7-2 ASTSTVGPRYT
TRBJ2-3 TRBV20-1 SASTQGGDTQY
TRBJ1-2 TRBV21-1 ASSTYYGYT
TRBJ2-1 TRBV20-1 SASPDRPPGEF
TRBJ2-1 TRBV7-2 ASSKHLAGPGVNEQF
TRBJ2-1 TRBV6-6 ASSREYEQF
TRBJ2-5 TRBV2 ASKYDLEYQETQY
TRBJ2-1 TRBV28 ASSLHSLSSYNEQF
TRBJ2-7 TRBV7-9 ASSLVTRDEQY
TRBJ1-2 TRBV6-6 ASSYGGVDYGYT